The rows below give T cell receptor beta chains drawn from one sample of a study of blood T cell repertoires in COVID-19. Sequencing used immunoSEQ multiplex PCR; TCRdb keeps in-frame clones, though not all of them. The sample yields a few hundred thousand clones, 75% to 95% seen once. Sequencing was performed on peripheral blood. The receptors here all came from a person aged 18-35 years with COVID-19, enrolled during active disease. Both conserved end residues are part of each CDR3. Fields, in order: CDR3 protein, CDR3 DNA, J gene, V gene, D gene, clone size. D genes are given only for firm matches. Some rows mark clone size as missing; the rest say once, few, many or name a class of expanded clone.

CASSGQGGGELFF | TGTGCCAGCAGTGGGCAAGGAGGCGGGGAGCTGTTTTTT | TRBJ2-2 | TRBV6-4 | NA | NA
CASSLGQGQGEKLFF | TGCGCCAGCAGCTTGGGTCAGGGGCAGGGAGAAAAACTGTTTTTT | TRBJ1-4 | TRBV5-1 | NA | few
CASSYGQGNYGYTF | TGTGCCAGCAGCTACGGACAGGGGAACTATGGCTACACCTTC | TRBJ1-2 | TRBV7-8 | TRBD1 | NA
CASSVGWEMNEQFF | TGTGCCAGCAGCGTAGGGTGGGAGATGAATGAGCAGTTCTTC | TRBJ2-1 | TRBV9 | NA | NA
CASSLAISGSTYEQYF | TGTGCCAGCAGCTTAGCTATCAGCGGGTCCACCTACGAGCAGTACTTC | TRBJ2-7 | TRBV7-2 | NA | NA
CASSLAKGAGTEAFF | TGTGCCAGCAGCTTGGCTAAGGGGGCTGGGACTGAAGCTTTCTTT | TRBJ1-1 | TRBV5-5 | TRBD1 | NA
CASSPRAYEQYF | TGTGCCAGCAGCCCTCGAGCCTACGAGCAGTACTTC | TRBJ2-7 | TRBV7-2 | NA | NA
CASSLSGNTIYF | TGTGCCAGCAGCCTCTCTGGAAACACCATATATTTT | TRBJ1-3 | TRBV11-3 | NA | NA
CASSVGTGVEAFF | TGTGCCAGTAGTGTCGGGACAGGGGTTGAAGCTTTCTTT | TRBJ1-1 | TRBV19 | TRBD1 | NA
CASSSGTLTGELFF | TGTGCCAGCAGCAGCGGGACTCTGACCGGGGAGCTGTTTTTT | TRBJ2-2 | TRBV3-1/TRBV3-2 | TRBD2 | NA
CASRDGTSGGSRVGQYF | TGTGCCAGCAGGGACGGGACTAGCGGGGGATCTAGAGTCGGGCAGTACTTC | TRBJ2-7 | TRBV3-1/TRBV3-2 | TRBD2 | NA
CASSQGGGNNTIYF | TGTGCCAGCAGCCAGGGGGGTGGAAACAACACCATATATTTT | TRBJ1-3 | TRBV14 | NA | NA
CASSHRGTRDETQYF | TGTGCCAGCAGCCATCGGGGAACCCGGGATGAGACCCAGTACTTC | TRBJ2-5 | TRBV13 | NA | NA
CASTGFGNTGELFF | TGTGCCAGCACCGGGTTCGGGAACACCGGGGAGCTGTTTTTT | TRBJ2-2 | TRBV2 | NA | NA
CASSGGDLYGYTF | TGTGCCAGCTCGGGCGGGGACCTCTATGGCTACACCTTC | TRBJ1-2 | TRBV27 | NA | NA
CSVVVSLGPNTEAFF | TGCAGCGTTGTGGTCAGCTTGGGGCCAAACACTGAAGCTTTCTTT | TRBJ1-1 | TRBV29-1 | NA | NA
CASSSPVGQGMNTEAFF | TGTGCCAGCAGCTCACCTGTGGGACAGGGGATGAACACTGAAGCTTTCTTT | TRBJ1-1 | TRBV7-9 | TRBD1 | NA
CASSQDVVGGNEQFF | TGCGCCAGCAGCCAAGATGTGGTGGGGGGTAATGAGCAGTTCTTC | TRBJ2-1 | TRBV4-1 | NA | few
CAWSTTGNTIYF | TGTGCCTGGAGTACAACAGGAAACACCATATATTTT | TRBJ1-3 | TRBV30 | NA | NA
CARPSGCSYEQYF | TGTGCCAGACCTAGCGGCTGCTCCTACGAGCAGTACTTC | TRBJ2-7 | TRBV19 | TRBD2 | NA
CATSVDRGRSYEQYF | TGTGCCACCAGCGTTGACAGGGGACGATCCTACGAGCAGTACTTC | TRBJ2-7 | TRBV15 | TRBD1 | NA
CASSVALTGEDGELFF | TGTGCCAGCAGCGTAGCTTTGACAGGGGAAGACGGGGAGCTGTTTTTT | TRBJ2-2 | TRBV9 | TRBD1 | NA
CASSLAGGGFYEQYF | TGTGCCAGCAGCTTAGCAGGCGGGGGGTTCTACGAGCAGTACTTC | TRBJ2-7 | TRBV7-9 | TRBD2 | NA
CATSDRQGIYEQYF | TGTGCCACCAGTGATCGACAGGGGATCTACGAGCAGTACTTC | TRBJ2-7 | TRBV24-1 | TRBD1 | NA
CSVDGLRGGQGAYTEAFF | TGCAGCGTTGACGGTCTGAGAGGAGGACAGGGGGCGTACACTGAAGCTTTCTTT | TRBJ1-1 | TRBV29-1 | TRBD1 | NA
CASSERIDGTEAFF | TGTGCCAGCAGTGAGAGGATCGATGGCACTGAAGCTTTCTTT | TRBJ1-1 | TRBV25-1 | NA | NA
CASSFNSGSKWVDNEQFF | TGTGCCAGCAGCTTCAATAGCGGGAGTAAATGGGTCGACAATGAGCAGTTCTTC | TRBJ2-1 | TRBV11-2 | TRBD2 | NA
CASSVMSGNGNTIYF | TGTGCCAGCAGCGTAATGTCGGGGAATGGAAACACCATATATTTT | TRBJ1-3 | TRBV9 | NA | NA
CASSATSGSLVDTQYF | TGTGCCAGCAGCGCGACTAGCGGGAGTCTGGTAGATACGCAGTATTTT | TRBJ2-3 | TRBV9 | TRBD2 | NA
CATSDAGTGGLEQYF | TGTGCCACCAGTGATGCCGGGACAGGGGGCCTCGAGCAGTACTTC | TRBJ2-7 | TRBV24-1 | TRBD1 | NA
CASSQGTLNTGELFF | TGCGCCAGCAGCCAAGGGACTCTAAACACCGGGGAGCTGTTTTTT | TRBJ2-2 | TRBV4-1 | NA | NA
CASNAGVGQAYEQYF | TGTGCCAGTAACGCCGGGGTTGGACAGGCCTACGAGCAGTACTTC | TRBJ2-7 | TRBV19 | TRBD1 | NA
CASSLFGGGAGELFF | TGTGCCAGCAGCTTGTTCGGGGGAGGCGCCGGGGAGCTGTTTTTT | TRBJ2-2 | TRBV5-4 | NA | NA
CASSLQPGQGYSADF | TGTGCCAGCAGTTTACAACCGGGACAGGGCTATTCGGCAGACTTC | TRBJ2-7 | TRBV27 | TRBD1 | NA
CATSDRDYPARNEQFF | TGTGCCACCAGTGATCGGGACTATCCCGCCCGCAATGAGCAGTTCTTC | TRBJ2-1 | TRBV24-1 | TRBD2 | few
CASSLQQLTGTSGNQEQFF | TGTGCCAGCTCACTACAACAATTAACCGGGACTAGCGGGAATCAAGAGCAGTTCTTC | TRBJ2-1 | TRBV18 | TRBD2 | NA
CAIRGGQGANEINSPLHF | TGTGCCATCAGGGGCGGGCAGGGGGCGAACGAAATTAATTCACCCCTCCACTTT | TRBJ1-6 | TRBV10-3 | TRBD1 | few
CASRSSKGSYEQYF | TGCGCCAGCAGAAGTAGCAAGGGGTCCTACGAGCAGTACTTC | TRBJ2-7 | TRBV4-3 | NA | NA
CASSLWAKTGTVYEQYF | TGCGCCAGCAGCTTGTGGGCGAAGACAGGGACGGTCTACGAGCAGTACTTC | TRBJ2-7 | TRBV5-1 | TRBD1 | NA
CASSQSPGLSTDTQYF | TGCGCCAGCAGCCAATCCCCGGGACTTAGCACAGATACGCAGTATTTT | TRBJ2-3 | TRBV5-1 | NA | NA
CASSLLAGENTGELFF | TGTGCCAGCAGCCTCCTAGCGGGGGAGAACACCGGGGAGCTGTTTTTT | TRBJ2-2 | TRBV7-9 | TRBD2 | NA